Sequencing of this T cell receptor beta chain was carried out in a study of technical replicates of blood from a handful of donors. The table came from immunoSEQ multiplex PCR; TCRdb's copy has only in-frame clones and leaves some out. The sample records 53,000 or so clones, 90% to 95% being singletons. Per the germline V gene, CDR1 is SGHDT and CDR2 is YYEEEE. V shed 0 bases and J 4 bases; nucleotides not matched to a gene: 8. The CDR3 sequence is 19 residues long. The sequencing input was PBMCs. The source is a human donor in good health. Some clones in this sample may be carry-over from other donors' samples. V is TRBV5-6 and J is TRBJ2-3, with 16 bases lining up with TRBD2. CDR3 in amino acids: CASSLVTGTSGRAPDTQYF. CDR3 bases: TGTGCCAGCAGCTTGGTAACCGGGACTAGCGGGAGGGCCCCAGATACGCAGTATTTT.